This T cell receptor (beta chain) was found in a study of human T cells and chemical hapten exposure. Time point noted: patch test 3, about 24 weeks after DPC sensitization. Treatment of the sample: therapeutic diphenylcyclopropenone sensitization with weekly scalp DPC. This clonotype occurred a few times. TCRdb used MiXCR to reprocess the RACE reads, holding one entry per CDR3 protein. This repertoire shows some 180,000 distinct CDR3 sequences, approximately 24% found once; its top ten account for roughly 2.5%. The specimen was whole blood, collected in connection with sensitization to the hapten diphenylcyclopropenone (DPC). The sequence derives from a woman aged 35 to 49 with alopecia areata. Some clones in this sample may be carry-over from other donors' samples.

DNA for the CDR3: TGCAGTGCTAGAACCGCGGGAAGTATAGGTAATGAGCAGTTCTTC. This gives the protein CSARTAGSIGNEQFF. The chain combines TRBV20-1 with TRBJ2-1; possible D gene TRBD2, 6 bases. The germline gives CDR1 DFQATT, CDR2 SNEGSKA (reference sequence). This CDR3 is 15 amino acids long. Trimming took 2 bases from V and 7 from J, leaving 18 bases between them.